This TCR beta chain was recorded in a study of T cell responses to AZD1222 COVID-19 vaccine. Whole-study results and caveats: After the peak T cell response, and only then, were repertoires sampled. CD4 TCRs linked to vaccination spanned spike, dominating at 160-218 and 743-854. White British donors predominated, females outnumbered males, and clonal diversity was possibly underestimated.

As concerns this clone: Its target is not known.

Investigators merged groups given second doses at roughly 4 or roughly 12 weeks. Libraries were prepared by immunoSEQ multiplex PCR; TCRdb keeps only in-frame clonotypes and omits some of them. The sample carries some 150,000 clones, about 87% recorded once. V was clipped by 6 bases and J by 5 bases, with 28 bases between them. The CDR3 totals 18 residues. Germline V gene lookup returns CDR1 MDHEN and CDR2 SYDVKM. This material consisted of peripheral blood, taken 28 days after the second AZD1222 dose. The sequence was collected from an adult who received the AZD1222 COVID-19 vaccine. The chain joins TRBV28 to TRBJ2-5, with D perhaps matching TRBD2 (5 bases). The CDR3 nucleotides are TGTGCCAGCAGGGCTCTTAGAAGCGGTATAACTTCACGGGAGACCCAGTACTTC. Its protein product is CASRALRSGITSRETQYF.